The clone carrying this T cell receptor (beta chain) was recorded a few times. A J-beta primer mix and a sample-barcoded 5' primer were used in a second PCR of about 7 to 12 cycles. TCRdb re-analysed the 5' RACE reads in MiXCR, keeping a single row per CDR3 protein. The sample carries fewer than 700,000 distinct CDR3 sequences, over 40% recorded once. These data come from a study of blood T cells in healthy people across ages. The germline V and J ends were trimmed by 2 bases and 2 bases, with 12 bases remaining between them. In germline, CDR1 is MNHEY, CDR2 SVGAGI. The CDR3 is 15 amino acids. This chain connects TRBV6-5 to TRBJ2-5; a possible D gene is TRBD1 (5 bases). The TCR comes from a man older than 75 in good health. Sample: blood. This chain's CDR3 is CASSYGGASQETQYF. The CDR3, as DNA: TGTGCCAGCAGTTACGGTGGGGCCTCTCAAGAGACCCAGTACTTC.